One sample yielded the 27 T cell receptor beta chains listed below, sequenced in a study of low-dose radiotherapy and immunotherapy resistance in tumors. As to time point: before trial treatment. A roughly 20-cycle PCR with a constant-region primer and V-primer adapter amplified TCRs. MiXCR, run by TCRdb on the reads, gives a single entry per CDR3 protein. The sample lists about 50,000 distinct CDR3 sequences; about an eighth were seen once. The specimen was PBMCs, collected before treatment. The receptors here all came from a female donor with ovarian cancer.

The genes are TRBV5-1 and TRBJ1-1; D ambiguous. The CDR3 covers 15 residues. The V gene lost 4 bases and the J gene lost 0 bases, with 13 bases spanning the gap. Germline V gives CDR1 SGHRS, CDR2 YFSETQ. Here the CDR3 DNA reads TGCGCCAGCAGCCCTGGGTTAGGGATGAACACTGAAGCTTTCTTT. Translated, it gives CASSPGLGMNTEAFF.

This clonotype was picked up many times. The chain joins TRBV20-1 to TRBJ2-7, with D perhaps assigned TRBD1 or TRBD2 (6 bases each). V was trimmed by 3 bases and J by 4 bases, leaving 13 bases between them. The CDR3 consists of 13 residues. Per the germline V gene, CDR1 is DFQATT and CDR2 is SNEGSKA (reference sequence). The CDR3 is CSASGGASYEQYF. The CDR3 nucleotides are TGCAGTGCTAGCGGGGGCGCATCGTACGAGCAGTACTTC.

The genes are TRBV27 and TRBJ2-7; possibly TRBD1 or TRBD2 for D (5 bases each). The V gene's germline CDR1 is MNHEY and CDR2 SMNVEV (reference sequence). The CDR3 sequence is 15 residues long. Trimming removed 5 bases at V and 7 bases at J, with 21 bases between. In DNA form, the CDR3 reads TGTGCCAGCAGTGTTACTACGGGACCGAACTCAGAGCAGTACTTC. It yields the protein CASSVTTGPNSEQYF.

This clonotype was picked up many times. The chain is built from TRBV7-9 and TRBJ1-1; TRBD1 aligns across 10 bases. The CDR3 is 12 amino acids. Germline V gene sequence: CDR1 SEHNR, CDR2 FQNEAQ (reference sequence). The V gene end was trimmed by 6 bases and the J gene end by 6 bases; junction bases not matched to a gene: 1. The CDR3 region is CASRGQGPEAFF. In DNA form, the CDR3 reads TGTGCCAGCAGGGGACAGGGGCCTGAAGCTTTCTTT.

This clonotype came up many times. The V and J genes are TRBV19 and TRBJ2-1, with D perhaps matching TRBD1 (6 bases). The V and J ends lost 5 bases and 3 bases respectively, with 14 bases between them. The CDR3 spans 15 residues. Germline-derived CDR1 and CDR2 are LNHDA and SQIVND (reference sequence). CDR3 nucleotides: TGTGCCAGTAGTTCCCCGGGACATCTCTACAATGAGCAGTTCTTC. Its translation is CASSSPGHLYNEQFF. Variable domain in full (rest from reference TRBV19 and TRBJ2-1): DGGITQSPKYLFRKEGQNVTLSCEQNLNHDAMYWYRQDPGQGLRLIYYSQIVNDFQKGDIAEGYSVSREKKESFPLTVTSAQKNPTAFYLCASSSPGHLYNEQFFGPGTRLTVL.

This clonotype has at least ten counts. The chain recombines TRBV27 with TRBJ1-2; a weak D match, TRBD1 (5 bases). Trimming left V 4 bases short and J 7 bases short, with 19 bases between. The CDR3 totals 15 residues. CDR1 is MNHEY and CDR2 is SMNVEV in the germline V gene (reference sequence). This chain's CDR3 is CASSSRGDWIVGYTF. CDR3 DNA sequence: TGTGCCAGCAGTTCAAGGGGAGATTGGATAGTTGGCTACACCTTC.

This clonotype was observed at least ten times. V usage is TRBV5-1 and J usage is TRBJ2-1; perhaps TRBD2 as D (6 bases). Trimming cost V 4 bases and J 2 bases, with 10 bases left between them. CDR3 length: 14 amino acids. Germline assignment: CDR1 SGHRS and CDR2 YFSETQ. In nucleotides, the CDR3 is TGCGCCAGCAGCGATAGGACTACCTACAATGAGCAGTTCTTC. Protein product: CASSDRTTYNEQFF.

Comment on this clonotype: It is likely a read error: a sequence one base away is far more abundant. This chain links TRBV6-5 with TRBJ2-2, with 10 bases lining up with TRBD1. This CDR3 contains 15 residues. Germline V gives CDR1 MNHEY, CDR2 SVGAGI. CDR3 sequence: CASSYSRQGAGERFF. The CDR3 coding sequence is TGTGCCAGCAGTTACTCCCGACAGGGGGCCGGGGAGCGGTTTTTT.

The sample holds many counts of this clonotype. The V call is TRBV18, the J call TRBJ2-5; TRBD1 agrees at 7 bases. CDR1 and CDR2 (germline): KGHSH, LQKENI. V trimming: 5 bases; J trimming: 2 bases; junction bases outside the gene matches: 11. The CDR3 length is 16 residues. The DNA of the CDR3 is TGTGCCAGCTCAACCTCGCAGGGGGTGTTACAAGAGACCCAGTACTTC. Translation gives CASSTSQGVLQETQYF.

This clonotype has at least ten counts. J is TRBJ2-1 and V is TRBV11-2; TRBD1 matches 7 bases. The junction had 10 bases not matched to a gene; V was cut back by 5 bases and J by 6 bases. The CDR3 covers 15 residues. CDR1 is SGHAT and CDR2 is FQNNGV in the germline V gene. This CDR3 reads CASSLGTVFRNEQFF. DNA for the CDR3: TGTGCCAGCAGCCTAGGGACAGTTTTTCGCAATGAGCAGTTCTTC.

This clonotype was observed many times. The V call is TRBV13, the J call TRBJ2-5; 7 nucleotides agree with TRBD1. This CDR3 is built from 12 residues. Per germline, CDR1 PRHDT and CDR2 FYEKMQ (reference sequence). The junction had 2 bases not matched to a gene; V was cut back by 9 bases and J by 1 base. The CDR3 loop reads CASGTAQETQYF. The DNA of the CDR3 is TGTGCCAGTGGGACAGCCCAAGAGACCCAGTACTTC. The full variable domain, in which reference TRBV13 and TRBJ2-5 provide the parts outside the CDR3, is AAGVIQSPRHLIKEKRETATLKCYPIPRHDTVYWYQQGPGQDPQFLISFYEKMQSDKGSIPDRFSAQQFSDYHSELNMSSLELGDSALYFCASGTAQETQYFGPGTRLLVL.

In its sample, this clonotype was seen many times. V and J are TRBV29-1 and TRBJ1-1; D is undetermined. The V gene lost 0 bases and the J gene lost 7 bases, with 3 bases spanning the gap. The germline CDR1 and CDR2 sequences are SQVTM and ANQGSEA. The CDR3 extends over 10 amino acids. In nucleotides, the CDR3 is TGCAGCGTTGAAGAGGGTGAAGCTTTCTTT. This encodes CSVEEGEAFF. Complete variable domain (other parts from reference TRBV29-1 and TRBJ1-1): SAVISQKPSRDICQRGTSLTIQCQVDSQVTMMFWYRQQPGQSLTLIATANQGSEATYESGFVIDKFPISRPNLTFSTLTVSNMSPEDSSIYLCSVEEGEAFFGQGTRLTVV.

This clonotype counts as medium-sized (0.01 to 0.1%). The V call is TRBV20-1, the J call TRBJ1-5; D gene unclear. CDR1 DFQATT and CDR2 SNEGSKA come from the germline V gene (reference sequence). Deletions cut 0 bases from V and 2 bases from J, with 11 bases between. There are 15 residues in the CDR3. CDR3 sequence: CSARDHRVGNQPQHF. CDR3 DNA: TGCAGTGCTAGAGATCACCGGGTGGGCAATCAGCCCCAGCATTTT.

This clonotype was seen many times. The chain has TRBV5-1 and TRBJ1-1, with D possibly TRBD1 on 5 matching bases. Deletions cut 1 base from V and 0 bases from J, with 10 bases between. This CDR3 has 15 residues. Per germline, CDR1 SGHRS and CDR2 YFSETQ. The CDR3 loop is CASSLTWGMNTEAFF. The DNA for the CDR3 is TGCGCCAGCAGCTTGACGTGGGGCATGAACACTGAAGCTTTCTTT.

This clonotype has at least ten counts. The CDR3 DNA sequence: TGTGCCAGCAGAGGGTTGGTAAACTCCCGGGAGCTGTTTTTT. Its translation: CASRGLVNSRELFF. This chain connects TRBV2 to TRBJ2-2; D uncertain. V lost 6 bases and J lost 9, with 17 bases in between. This CDR3 region has 14 residues. CDR1 and CDR2 (germline): SNHLY, FYNNEI.

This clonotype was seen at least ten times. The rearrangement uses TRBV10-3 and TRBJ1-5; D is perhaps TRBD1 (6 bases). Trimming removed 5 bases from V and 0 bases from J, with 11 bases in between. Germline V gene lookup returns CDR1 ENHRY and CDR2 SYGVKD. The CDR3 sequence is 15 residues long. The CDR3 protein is CAISNRDISNQPQHF. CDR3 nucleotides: TGTGCCATCAGTAACCGGGACATTAGCAATCAGCCCCAGCATTTT.

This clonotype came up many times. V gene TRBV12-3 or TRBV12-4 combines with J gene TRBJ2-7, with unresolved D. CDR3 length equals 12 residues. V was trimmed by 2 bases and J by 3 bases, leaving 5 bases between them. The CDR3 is CASSLNYYEQYF. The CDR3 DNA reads TGTGCCAGCAGTTTAAACTACTACGAGCAGTACTTC.

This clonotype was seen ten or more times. CDR3 sequence: CASSSGGIVVGYTF. As DNA, the CDR3 is TGTGCCAGCAGCTCTGGGGGAATTGTCGTAGGCTACACCTTC. The chain is built from TRBV6-5 and TRBJ1-2, with D perhaps matching TRBD1 (5 bases). The length of the CDR3 is 14 residues. Between the trimmed V and J ends, which lost 6 bases and 8 bases, there was a span of 19 bases. CDR1 is MNHEY and CDR2 is SVGAGI in the germline V gene.

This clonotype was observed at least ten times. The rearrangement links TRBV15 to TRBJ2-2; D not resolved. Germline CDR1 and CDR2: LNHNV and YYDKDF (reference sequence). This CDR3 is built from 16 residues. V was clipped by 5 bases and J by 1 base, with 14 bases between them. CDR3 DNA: TGTGCCACCAGCTTACACATAGGAAAGAACACCGGGGAGCTGTTTTTT. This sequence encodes CATSLHIGKNTGELFF. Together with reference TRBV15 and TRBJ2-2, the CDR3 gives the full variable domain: DAMVIQNPRYQVTQFGKPVTLSCSQTLNHNVMYWYQQKSSQAPKLLFHYYDKDFNNEADTPDNFQSRRPNTSFCFLDIRSPGLGDTAMYLCATSLHIGKNTGELFFGEGSRLTVL.

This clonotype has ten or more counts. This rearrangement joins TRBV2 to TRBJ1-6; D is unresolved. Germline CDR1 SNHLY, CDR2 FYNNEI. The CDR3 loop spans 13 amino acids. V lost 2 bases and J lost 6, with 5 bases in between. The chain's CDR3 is CASSERSNSPLHF. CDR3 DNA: TGTGCCAGCAGTGAACGGAGTAATTCACCCCTCCACTTT.

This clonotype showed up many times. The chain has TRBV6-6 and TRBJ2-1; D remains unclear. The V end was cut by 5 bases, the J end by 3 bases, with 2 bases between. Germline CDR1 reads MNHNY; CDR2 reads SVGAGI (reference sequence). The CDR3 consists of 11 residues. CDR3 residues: CASSVYNEQFF. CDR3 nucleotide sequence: TGTGCCAGCAGTGTCTACAATGAGCAGTTCTTC.

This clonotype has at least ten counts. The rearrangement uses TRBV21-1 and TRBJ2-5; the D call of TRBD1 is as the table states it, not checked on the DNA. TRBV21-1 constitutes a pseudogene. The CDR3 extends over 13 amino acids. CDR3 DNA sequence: TGTGCCAGCAGCTCGGGACAGCAAGAGACCCAGTACTTC. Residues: CASSSGQQETQYF.

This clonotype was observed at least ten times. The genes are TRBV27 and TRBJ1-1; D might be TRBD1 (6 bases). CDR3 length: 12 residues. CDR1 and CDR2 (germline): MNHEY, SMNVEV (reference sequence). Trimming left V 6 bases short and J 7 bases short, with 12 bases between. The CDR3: CASSPFRGEAFF. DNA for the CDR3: TGTGCCAGCAGCCCCTTCAGGGGTGAAGCTTTCTTT.

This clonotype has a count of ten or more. The CDR3, as DNA: TGTGCCAGCACCCCAGGGGGGAGCGGGACGTACGAGCAGTACTTC. Residues: CASTPGGSGTYEQYF. The J gene is TRBJ2-7, the V gene TRBV3-1, with D perhaps matching TRBD1 or TRBD2 (7 bases each). V lost 7 bases, J lost 4 bases, and 20 bases lay in between. CDR1 is LGHDT and CDR2 is YNNKEL in the germline V gene (reference sequence). This CDR3 is 15 amino acids long.

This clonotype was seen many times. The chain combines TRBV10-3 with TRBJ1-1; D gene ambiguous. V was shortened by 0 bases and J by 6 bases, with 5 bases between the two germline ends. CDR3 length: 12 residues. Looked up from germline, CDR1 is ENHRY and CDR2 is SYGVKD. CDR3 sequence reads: CAISESTPEAFF. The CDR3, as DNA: TGTGCCATCAGTGAGTCGACGCCTGAAGCTTTCTTT.

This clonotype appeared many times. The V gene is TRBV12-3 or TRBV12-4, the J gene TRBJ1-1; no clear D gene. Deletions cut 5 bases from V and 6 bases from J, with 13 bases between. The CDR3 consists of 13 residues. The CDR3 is CASSLARVAEAFF. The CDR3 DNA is TGTGCCAGCAGTCTCGCCCGAGTGGCTGAAGCTTTCTTT.

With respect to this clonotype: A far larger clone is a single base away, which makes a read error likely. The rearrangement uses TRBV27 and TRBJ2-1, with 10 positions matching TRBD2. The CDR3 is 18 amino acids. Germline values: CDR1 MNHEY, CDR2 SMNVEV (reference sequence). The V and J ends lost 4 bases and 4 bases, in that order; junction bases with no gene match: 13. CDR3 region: CASSSPSWTSGGYNEQFF. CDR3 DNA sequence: TGTGCCAGCAGTTCCCCTTCTTGGACTAGCGGAGGGTACAATGAGCAGTTCTTC.